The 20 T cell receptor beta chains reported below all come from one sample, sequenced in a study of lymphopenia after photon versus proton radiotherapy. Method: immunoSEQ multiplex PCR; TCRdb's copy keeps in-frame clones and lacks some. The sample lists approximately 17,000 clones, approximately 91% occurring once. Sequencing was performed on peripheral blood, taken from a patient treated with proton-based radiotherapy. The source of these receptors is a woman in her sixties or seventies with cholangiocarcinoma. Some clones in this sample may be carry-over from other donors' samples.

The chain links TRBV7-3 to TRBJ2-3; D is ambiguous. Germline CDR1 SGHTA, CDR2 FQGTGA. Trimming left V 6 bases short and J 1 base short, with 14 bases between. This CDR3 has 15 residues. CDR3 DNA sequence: TGTGCCAGCAGTCGACAAACCCGGGGCACAGATACGCAGTATTTT. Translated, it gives CASSRQTRGTDTQYF.

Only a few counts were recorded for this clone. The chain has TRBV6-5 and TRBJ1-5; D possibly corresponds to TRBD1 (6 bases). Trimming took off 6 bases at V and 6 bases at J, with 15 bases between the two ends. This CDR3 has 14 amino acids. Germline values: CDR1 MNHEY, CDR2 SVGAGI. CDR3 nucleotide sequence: TGTGCCAGCAGGGACAGATCTTACGGTCAGCCCCAGCATTTT. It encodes CASRDRSYGQPQHF.

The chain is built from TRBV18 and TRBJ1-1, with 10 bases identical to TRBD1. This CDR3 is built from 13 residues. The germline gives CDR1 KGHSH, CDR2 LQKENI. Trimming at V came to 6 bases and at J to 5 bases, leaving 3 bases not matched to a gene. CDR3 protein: CASSDRGLTEAFF. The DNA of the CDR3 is TGTGCCAGCTCCGACAGGGGGCTTACTGAAGCTTTCTTT.

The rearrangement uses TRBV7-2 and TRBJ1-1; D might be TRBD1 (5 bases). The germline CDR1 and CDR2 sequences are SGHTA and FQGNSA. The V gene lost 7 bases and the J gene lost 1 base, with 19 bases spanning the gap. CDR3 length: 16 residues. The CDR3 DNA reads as TGTGCCAGCATCCTGGGGCGTGGGGCCCAGAACACTGAAGCTTTCTTT. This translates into CASILGRGAQNTEAFF.

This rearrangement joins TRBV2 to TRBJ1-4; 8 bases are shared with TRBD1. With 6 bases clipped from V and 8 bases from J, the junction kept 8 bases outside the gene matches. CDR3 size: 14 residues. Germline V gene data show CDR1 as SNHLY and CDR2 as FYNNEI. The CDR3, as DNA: TGTGCCAGCAGATTCAGGGGGCGAGGGGAAAAACTGTTTTTT. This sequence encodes CASRFRGRGEKLFF.

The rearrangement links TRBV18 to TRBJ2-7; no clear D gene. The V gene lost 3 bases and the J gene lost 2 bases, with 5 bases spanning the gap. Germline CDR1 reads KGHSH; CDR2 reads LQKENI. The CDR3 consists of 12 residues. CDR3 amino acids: CASSPSPYEQYF. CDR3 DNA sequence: TGTGCCAGCTCACCGAGCCCCTACGAGCAGTACTTC.

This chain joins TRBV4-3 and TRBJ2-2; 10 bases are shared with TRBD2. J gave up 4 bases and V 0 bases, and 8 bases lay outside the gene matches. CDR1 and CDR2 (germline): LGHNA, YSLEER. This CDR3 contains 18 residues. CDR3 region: CASSQEGGLASFTGELFF. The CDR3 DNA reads TGCGCCAGCAGCCAAGAAGGGGGACTAGCGAGCTTCACCGGGGAGCTGTTTTTT.

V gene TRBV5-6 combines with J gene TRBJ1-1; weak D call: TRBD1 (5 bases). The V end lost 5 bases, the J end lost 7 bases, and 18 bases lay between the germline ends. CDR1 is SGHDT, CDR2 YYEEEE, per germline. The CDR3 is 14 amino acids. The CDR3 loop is CASRPWGDDYEAFF. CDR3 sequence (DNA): TGTGCCAGCAGACCCTGGGGGGACGACTATGAAGCTTTCTTT. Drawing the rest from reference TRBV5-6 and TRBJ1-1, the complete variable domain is DAGVTQSPTHLIKTRGQQVTLRCSPKSGHDTVSWYQQALGQGPQFIFQYYEEEERQRGNFPDRFSGHQFPNYSSELNVNALLLGDSALYLCASRPWGDDYEAFFGQGTRLTVV.

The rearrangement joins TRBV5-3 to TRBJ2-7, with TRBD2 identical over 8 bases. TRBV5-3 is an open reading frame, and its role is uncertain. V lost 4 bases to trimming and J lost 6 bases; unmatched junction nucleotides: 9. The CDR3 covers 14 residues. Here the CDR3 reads CARSRGGSPGEQYF. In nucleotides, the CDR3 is TGTGCCAGAAGCCGGGGGGGCAGCCCAGGCGAGCAGTACTTC.

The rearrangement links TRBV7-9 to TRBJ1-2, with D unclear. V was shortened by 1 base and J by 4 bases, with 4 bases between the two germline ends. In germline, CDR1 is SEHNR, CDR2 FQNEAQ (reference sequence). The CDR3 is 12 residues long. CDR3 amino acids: CASSLEPYGYTF. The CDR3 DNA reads TGTGCCAGCAGCTTAGAGCCCTATGGCTACACCTTC.

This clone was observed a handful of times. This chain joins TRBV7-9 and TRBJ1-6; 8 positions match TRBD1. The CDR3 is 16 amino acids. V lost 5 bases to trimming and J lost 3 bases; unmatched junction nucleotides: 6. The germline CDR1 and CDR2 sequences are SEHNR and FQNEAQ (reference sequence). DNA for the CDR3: TGTGCCAGCAGCCACGGACAGGGATTCTATAATTCACCCCTCCACTTT. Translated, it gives CASSHGQGFYNSPLHF.

The CDR3 sequence is CASSRPGQGNEQYF. The CDR3 DNA reads as TGTGCCAGCAGCAGGCCGGGACAGGGAAACGAGCAGTACTTC. The V call is TRBV5-6, the J call TRBJ2-7; 9 positions match TRBD1. Germline V gene data show CDR1 as SGHDT and CDR2 as YYEEEE. Germline trimming cut 4 bases from V and 5 bases from J; bases unmatched to any gene: 7. The CDR3 is made up of 14 amino acids.

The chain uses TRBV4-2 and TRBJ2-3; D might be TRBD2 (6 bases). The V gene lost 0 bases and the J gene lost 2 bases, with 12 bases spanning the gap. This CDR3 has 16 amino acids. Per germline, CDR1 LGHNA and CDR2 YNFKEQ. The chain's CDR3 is CASSQDGDWITDTQYF. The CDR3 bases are TGTGCCAGCAGCCAAGATGGGGACTGGATCACAGATACGCAGTATTTT.

The DNA of the CDR3 is TGTGCCAGCAGCGGAGGGGGCCGGGTTCATGGCTACACCTTC. Translating gives CASSGGGRVHGYTF. This chain uses TRBV9 with TRBJ1-2; 7 bases map to TRBD1. V lost 3 bases and J lost 6; bases outside the gene matches: 8. Germline V gives CDR1 SGDLS, CDR2 YYNGEE. There are 14 residues in the CDR3.

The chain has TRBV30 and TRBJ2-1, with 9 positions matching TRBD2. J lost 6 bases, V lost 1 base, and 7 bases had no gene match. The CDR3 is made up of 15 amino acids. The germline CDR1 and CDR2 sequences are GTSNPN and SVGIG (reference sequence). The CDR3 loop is CAWSGVRGGSNEQFF. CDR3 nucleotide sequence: TGTGCCTGGAGTGGTGTGCGGGGGGGCAGCAATGAGCAGTTCTTC.

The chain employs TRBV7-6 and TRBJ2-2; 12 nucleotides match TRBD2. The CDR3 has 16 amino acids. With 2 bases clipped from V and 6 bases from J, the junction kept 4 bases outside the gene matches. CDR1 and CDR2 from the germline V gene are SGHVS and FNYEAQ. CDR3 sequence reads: CASSLLPSGGAGELFF. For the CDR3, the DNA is TGTGCCAGCAGCTTATTACCTAGCGGGGGGGCCGGGGAGCTGTTTTTT.

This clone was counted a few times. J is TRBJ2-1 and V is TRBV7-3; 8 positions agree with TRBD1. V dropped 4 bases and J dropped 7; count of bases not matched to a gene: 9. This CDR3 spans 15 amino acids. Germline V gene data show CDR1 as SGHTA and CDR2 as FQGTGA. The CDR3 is CASSSDRALRNEQFF. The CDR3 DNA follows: TGTGCCAGCAGCTCGGACAGGGCCCTCAGAAATGAGCAGTTCTTC.

CDR3 sequence reads: CASSRPNNEQFF. The CDR3 region has the DNA TGTGCCAGCAGTCGGCCCAACAATGAGCAGTTCTTC. This chain links TRBV5-4 with TRBJ2-1, with unresolved D. This CDR3 spans 12 amino acids. Germline V gene lookup returns CDR1 SGHNT and CDR2 YYREEE (reference sequence). V lost 5 bases to trimming and J lost 5 bases, with 8 bases between them.

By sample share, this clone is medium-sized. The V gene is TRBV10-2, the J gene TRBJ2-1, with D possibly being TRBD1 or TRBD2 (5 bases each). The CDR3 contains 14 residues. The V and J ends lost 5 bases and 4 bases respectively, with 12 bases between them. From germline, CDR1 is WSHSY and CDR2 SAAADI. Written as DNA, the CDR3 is TGCGCCAGCAGTTCAGGGACCTCTTACAATGAGCAGTTCTTC. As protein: CASSSGTSYNEQFF.

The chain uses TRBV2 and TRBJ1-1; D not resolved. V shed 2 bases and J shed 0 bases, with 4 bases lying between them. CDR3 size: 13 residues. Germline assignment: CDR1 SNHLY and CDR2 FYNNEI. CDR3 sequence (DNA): TGTGCCAGCAGTGAAAGGGTGAACACTGAAGCTTTCTTT. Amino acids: CASSERVNTEAFF.